This T cell receptor beta chain comes out of a study of OX40 agonist ivuxolimab in advanced cancers. Study background: Patients with hepatocellular carcinoma, melanoma, renal cell or head and neck cancer made up the dose-escalation patients.

Study-wide results and caveats: Clonal expansion in partial responders at 0.1-3.0 mg/kg ranked among the lowest.

Per the germline V gene, CDR1 is SNHLY and CDR2 is FYNNEI. This CDR3 is 13 amino acids long. The V end was cut by 6 bases, the J end by 3 bases, with 12 bases between. Measured with immunoSEQ multiplex PCR; TCRdb has only the in-frame clones, and not every one. The sample has about 46,000 clones; 82% are singletons. Comments on this clone: The antigen remains unidentified.

The TCR sequence derives from an adult with an advanced solid tumor such as melanoma, head and neck, liver or kidney cancer. Specimen: CD4+ or CD8+ T cells sorted from blood, collected in a trial of the OX40 agonist ivuxolimab. The chain uses TRBV2 and TRBJ2-7, with D unresolved. CDR3 coding DNA: TGTGCCAGCAGAGCCACGGTAGGCTACGAGCAGTACTTC. Its protein product is CASRATVGYEQYF.